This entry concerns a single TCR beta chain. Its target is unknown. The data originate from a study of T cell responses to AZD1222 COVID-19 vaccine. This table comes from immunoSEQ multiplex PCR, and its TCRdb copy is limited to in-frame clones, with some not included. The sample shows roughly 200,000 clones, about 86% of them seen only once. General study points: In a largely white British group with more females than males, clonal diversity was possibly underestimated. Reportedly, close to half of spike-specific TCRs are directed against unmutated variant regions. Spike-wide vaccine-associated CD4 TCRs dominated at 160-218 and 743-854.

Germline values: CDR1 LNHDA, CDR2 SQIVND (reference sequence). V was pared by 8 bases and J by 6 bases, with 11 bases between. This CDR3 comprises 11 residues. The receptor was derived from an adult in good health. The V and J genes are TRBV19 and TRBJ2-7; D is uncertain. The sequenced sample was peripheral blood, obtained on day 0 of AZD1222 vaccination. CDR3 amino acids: CASGPRAEQYF. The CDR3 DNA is TGTGCCAGTGGCCCCCGTGCCGAGCAGTACTTC.